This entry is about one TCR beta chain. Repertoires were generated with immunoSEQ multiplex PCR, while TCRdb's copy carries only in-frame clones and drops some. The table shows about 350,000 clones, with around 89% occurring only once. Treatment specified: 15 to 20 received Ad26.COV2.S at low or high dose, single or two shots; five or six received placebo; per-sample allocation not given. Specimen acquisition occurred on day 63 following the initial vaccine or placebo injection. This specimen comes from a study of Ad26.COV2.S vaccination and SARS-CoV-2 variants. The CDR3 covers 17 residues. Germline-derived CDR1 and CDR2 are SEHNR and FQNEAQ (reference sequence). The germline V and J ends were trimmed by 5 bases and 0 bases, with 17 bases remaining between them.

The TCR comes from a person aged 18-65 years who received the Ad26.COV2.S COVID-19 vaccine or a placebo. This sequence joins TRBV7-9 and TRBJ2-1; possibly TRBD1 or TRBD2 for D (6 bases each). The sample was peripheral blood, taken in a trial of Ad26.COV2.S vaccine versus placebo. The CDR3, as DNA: TGTGCCAGCAGCGGGCGGGACACAAGGTTCTCCTACAATGAGCAGTTCTTC. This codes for CASSGRDTRFSYNEQFF.